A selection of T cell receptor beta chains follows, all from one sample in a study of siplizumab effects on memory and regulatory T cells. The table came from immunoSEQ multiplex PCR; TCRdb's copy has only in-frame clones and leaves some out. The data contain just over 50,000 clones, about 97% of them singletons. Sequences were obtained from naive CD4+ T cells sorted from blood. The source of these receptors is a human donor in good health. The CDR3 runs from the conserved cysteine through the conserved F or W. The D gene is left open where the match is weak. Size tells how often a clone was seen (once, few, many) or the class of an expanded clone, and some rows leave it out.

CDR3aa: CASSESGDHNSPLHF
CDR3nt: TGTGCCAGCAGTGAATCGGGAGACCATAATTCACCCCTCCACTTT
j_gene: TRBJ1-6
d_gene: .
v_gene: TRBV6-1
abundance: .

CDR3aa: CASSSTQGNYGYTF
CDR3nt: TGTGCCAGCAGCTCGACACAGGGTAACTATGGCTACACCTTC
j_gene: TRBJ1-2
d_gene: .
v_gene: TRBV5-4
abundance: .

CDR3aa: CASTLTYSLAKNIQYF
CDR3nt: TGTGCCAGTACCCTCACGTATTCTCTAGCCAAAAACATTCAGTACTTC
j_gene: TRBJ2-4
d_gene: .
v_gene: TRBV19
abundance: .

CDR3aa: CASSSQGLSGNTIYF
CDR3nt: TGTGCCAGCAGCTCACAGGGATTATCTGGAAACACCATATATTTT
j_gene: TRBJ1-3
d_gene: .
v_gene: TRBV7-8
abundance: few

CDR3aa: CASSRRTSGRAKETQYF
CDR3nt: TGTGCCAGCAGCCGCCGGACTAGCGGGAGGGCAAAAGAGACCCAGTACTTC
j_gene: TRBJ2-5
d_gene: TRBD2
v_gene: TRBV7-2
abundance: once

CDR3aa: CASSLYSRKLADSTDTQYF
CDR3nt: TGTGCCAGCAGCTTATATTCCCGAAAACTAGCGGATAGCACAGATACGCAGTATTTT
j_gene: TRBJ2-3
d_gene: TRBD2
v_gene: TRBV7-2
abundance: .

CDR3aa: CASSLAPGQGYEQYF
CDR3nt: TGTGCCAGCAGCTTAGCGCCGGGACAGGGGTACGAGCAGTACTTC
j_gene: TRBJ2-7
d_gene: TRBD1
v_gene: TRBV7-2
abundance: .

CDR3aa: CASSLYYGTEAFF
CDR3nt: TGTGCCAGCAGCTTGTACTACGGCACTGAAGCTTTCTTT
j_gene: TRBJ1-1
d_gene: .
v_gene: TRBV5-5
abundance: .

CDR3aa: CASSLVRGSYNEQFF
CDR3nt: TGTGCCAGCAGCTTAGTGCGGGGGTCCTACAATGAGCAGTTCTTC
j_gene: TRBJ2-1
d_gene: TRBD2
v_gene: TRBV5-8
abundance: .

CDR3aa: CASSERSNTEAFF
CDR3nt: TGTGCCAGCAGTGAGAGGTCGAACACTGAAGCTTTCTTT
j_gene: TRBJ1-1
d_gene: .
v_gene: TRBV6-5
abundance: once